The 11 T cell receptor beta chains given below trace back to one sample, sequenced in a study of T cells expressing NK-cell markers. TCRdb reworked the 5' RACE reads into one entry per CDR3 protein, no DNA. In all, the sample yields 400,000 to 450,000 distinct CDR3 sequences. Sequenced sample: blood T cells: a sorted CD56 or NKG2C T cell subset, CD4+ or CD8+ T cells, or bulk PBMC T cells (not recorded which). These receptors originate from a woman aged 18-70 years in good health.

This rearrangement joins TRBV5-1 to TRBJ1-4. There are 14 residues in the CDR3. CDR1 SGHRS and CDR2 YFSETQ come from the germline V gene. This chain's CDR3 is CASSFTGRGEKLFF. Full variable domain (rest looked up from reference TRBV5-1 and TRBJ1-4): KAGVTQTPRYLIKTRGQQVTLSCSPISGHRSVSWYQQTPGQGLQFLFEYFSETQRNKGNFPGRFSGRQFSNSRSEMNVSTLELGDSALYLCASSFTGRGEKLFFGSGTQLSVL.

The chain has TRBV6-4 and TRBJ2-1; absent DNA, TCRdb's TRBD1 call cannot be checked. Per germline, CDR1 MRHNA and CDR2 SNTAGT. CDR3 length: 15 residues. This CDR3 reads CASSDVQGSYNEQFF.

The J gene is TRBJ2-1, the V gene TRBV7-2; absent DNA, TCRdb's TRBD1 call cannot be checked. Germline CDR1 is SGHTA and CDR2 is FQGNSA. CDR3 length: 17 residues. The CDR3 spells CASSRGATGYGYNEQFF.

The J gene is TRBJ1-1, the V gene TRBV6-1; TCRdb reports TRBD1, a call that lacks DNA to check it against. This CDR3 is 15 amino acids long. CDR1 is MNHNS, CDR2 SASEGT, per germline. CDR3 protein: CASSGPDRGTTEAFF.

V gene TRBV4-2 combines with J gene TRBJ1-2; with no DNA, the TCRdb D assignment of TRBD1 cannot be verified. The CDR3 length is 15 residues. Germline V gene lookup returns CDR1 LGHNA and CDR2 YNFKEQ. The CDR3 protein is CASSQDFGTGEGYTF.

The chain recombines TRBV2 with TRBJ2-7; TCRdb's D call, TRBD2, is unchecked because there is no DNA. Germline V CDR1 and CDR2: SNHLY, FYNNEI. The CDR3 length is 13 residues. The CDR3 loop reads CAISGTSEYEQYF. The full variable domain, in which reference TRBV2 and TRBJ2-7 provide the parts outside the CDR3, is EPEVTQTPSHQVTQMGQEVILRCVPISNHLYFYWYRQILGQKVEFLVSFYNNEISEKSEIFDDQFSVERPDGSNFTLKIRSTKLEDSAMYFCAISGTSEYEQYFGPGTRLTVT.

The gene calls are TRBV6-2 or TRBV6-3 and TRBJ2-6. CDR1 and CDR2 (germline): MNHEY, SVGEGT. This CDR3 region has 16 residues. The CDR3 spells CASSWQAPSGANVLTF.

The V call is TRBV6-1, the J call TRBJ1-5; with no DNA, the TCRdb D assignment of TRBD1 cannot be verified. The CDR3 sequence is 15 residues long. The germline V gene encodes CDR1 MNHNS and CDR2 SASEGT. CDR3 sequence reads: CASSEGRTDNQPQHF.

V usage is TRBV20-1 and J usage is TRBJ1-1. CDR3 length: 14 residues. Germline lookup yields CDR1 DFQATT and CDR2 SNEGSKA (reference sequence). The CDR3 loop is CSARSSSGTHEAFF.

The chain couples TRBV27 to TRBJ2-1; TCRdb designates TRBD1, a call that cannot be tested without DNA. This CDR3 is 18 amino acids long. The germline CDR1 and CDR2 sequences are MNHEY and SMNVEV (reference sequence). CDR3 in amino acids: CASSSDLRGTGPYNEQFF.

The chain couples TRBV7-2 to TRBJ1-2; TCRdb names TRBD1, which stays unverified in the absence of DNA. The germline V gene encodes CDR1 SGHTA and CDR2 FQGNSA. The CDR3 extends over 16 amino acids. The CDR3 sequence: CASSLGTDRPGVGYTF. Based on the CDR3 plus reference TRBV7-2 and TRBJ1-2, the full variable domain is GAGVSQSPSNKVTEKGKDVELRCDPISGHTALYWYRQSLGQGLEFLIYFQGNSAPDKSGLPSDRFSAERTGGSVSTLTIQRTQQEDSAVYLCASSLGTDRPGVGYTFGSGTRLTVV.